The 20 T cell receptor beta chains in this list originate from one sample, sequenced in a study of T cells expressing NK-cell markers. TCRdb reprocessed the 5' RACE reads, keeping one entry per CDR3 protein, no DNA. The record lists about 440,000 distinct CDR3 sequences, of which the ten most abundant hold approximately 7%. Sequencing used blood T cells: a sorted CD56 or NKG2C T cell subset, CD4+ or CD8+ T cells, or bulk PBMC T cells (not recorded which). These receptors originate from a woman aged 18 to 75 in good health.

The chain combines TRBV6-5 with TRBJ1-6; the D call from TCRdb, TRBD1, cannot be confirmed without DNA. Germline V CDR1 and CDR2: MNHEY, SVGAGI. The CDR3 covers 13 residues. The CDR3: CASSYQGDSPLHF.

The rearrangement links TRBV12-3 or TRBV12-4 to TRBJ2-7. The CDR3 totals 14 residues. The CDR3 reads CASRPVNQLGEQYF.

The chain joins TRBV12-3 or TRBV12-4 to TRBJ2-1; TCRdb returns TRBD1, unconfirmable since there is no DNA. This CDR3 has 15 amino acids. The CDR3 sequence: CASTPAGVPYNEQFF.

CDR3 in amino acids: CATSLATSGQFF. The J gene is TRBJ2-1, the V gene TRBV24-1. Germline CDR1 KGHDR, CDR2 SFDVKD. CDR3 length equals 12 residues.

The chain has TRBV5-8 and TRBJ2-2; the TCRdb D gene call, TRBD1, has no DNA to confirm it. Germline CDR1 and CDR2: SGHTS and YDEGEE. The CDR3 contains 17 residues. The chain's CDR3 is CASSTGERFSNTGELFF.

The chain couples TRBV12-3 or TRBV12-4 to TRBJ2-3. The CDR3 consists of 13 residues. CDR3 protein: CASTDWGADTQYF.

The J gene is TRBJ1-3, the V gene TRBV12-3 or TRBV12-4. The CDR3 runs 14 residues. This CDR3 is CASSEDGGLNTIYF.

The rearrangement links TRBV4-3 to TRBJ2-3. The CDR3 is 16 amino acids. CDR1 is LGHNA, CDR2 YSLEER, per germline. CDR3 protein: CASSQDLGGSTDTQYF.

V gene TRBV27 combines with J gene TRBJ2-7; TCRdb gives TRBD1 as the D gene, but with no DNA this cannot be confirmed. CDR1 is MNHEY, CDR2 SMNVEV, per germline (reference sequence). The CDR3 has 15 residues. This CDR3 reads CASSPIGQGLYEQYF.

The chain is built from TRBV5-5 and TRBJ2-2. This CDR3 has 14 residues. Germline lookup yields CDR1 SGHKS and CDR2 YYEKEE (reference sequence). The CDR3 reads CASSSPGNTGELFF.

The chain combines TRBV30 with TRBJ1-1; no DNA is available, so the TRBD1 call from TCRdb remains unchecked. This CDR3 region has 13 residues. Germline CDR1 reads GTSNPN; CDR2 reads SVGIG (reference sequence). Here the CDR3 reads CAWSPGQNTEAFF.

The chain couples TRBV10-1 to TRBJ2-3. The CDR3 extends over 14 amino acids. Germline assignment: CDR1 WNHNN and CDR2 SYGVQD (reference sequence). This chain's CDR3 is CASSEASYTDTQYF.

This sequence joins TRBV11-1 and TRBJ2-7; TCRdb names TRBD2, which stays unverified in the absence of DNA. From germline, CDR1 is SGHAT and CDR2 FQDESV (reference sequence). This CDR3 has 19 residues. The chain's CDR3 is CASSLVTGTSGRASPVQYF. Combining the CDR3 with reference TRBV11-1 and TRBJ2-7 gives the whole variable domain EAEVAQSPRYKITEKSQAVAFWCDPISGHATLYWYRQILGQGPELLVQFQDESVVDDSQLPKDRFSAERLKGVDSTLKIQPAELGDSAMYLCASSLVTGTSGRASPVQYFGPGTRLTVT.

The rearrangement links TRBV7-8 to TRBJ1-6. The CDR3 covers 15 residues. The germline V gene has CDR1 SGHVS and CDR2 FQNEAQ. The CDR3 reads CASSTASSYNSPLHF.

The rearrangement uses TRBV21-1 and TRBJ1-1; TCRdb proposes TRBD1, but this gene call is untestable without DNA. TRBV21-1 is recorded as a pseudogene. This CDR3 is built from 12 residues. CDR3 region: CASSTSGAEAFF.

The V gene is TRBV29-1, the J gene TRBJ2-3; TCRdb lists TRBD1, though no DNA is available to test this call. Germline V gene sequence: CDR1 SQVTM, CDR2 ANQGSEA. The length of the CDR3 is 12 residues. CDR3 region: CSARRETDTQYF.

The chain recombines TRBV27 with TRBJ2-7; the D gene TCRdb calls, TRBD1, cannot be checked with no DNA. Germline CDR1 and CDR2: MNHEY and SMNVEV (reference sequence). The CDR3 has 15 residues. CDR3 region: CASSSIGQPPYEQYF.

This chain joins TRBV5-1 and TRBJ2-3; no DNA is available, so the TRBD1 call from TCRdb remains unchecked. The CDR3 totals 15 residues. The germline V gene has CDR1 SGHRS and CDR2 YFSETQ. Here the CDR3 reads CASSLWGAPTDTQYF.

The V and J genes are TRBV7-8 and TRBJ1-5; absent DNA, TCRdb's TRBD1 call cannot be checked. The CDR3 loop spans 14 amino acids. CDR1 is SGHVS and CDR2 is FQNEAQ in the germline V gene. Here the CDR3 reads CASSSTGGWQPQHF.

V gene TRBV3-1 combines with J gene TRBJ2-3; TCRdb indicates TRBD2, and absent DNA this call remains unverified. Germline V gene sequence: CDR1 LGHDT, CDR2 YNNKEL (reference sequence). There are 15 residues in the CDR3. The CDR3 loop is CASSQGPQRVDTQYF.